This TCR beta chain was found in a study of blood T cell repertoires in COVID-19. Across the study: The analysed material was cDNA or gDNA that came from T cells, B-cell-depleted T cells, or PBMCs.

V dropped 1 base and J dropped 2 bases, with 12 bases sitting between them. The V gene's germline CDR1 is LGHDT and CDR2 YNNKEL (reference sequence). The CDR3 has 15 residues. Generated by immunoSEQ multiplex PCR, the TCRdb table keeps only in-frame clones and is missing some. The sample contains approximately 400,000 clones, 80% to 90% of which appear only once. Sequences were obtained from PBMCs or T cells enriched from blood (not recorded which). This receptor was identified in a man aged 30 to 39 who had recovered from COVID-19. The V gene is TRBV3-1 (or the pseudogene TRBV3-2), the J gene TRBJ2-7, with D possibly being TRBD1 (5 bases). The CDR3 is CASSQAATATYEQYF. The CDR3, as DNA: TGTGCCAGCAGCCAAGCTGCGACAGCCACCTACGAGCAGTACTTC.